This TCR beta chain was sequenced during a study of shared clonotypes between healthy human individuals. CDR3 size: 10 residues. V was clipped by 11 bases and J by 7 bases, with 8 bases between them. The germline V gene has CDR1 MGHDK and CDR2 SYGVNS. Repertoires were generated with immunoSEQ multiplex PCR, while TCRdb's copy carries only in-frame clones and drops some. The top ten hold about 1.5% of the sample, which has around 2.1 million clones, 90% to 95% seen once. CD45RO-negative, CCR7-positively selected cells formed the naive CD8 fraction, excluding terminally differentiated effector memory CD45RA+ cells. Comment on this clone: The same CDR3 can be traced to other DNA sequences in this sample.

The source of this sequence is a man aged 18 to 30 in good health. Some clones in this sample may be carry-over from other donors' samples. The chain is built from TRBV25-1 and TRBJ2-2; D remains unclear. Sequenced input: naive CD8+ T cells from PBMCs. The DNA of the CDR3 is TGTGCCTCCGGCGGCGGGGAGCTGTTTTTT. Encoded protein: CASGGGELFF. Combining the CDR3 with reference TRBV25-1 and TRBJ2-2 gives the whole variable domain EADIYQTPRYLVIGTGKKITLECSQTMGHDKMYWYQQDPGMELHLIHYSYGVNSTEKGDLSSESTVSRIRTEHFPLTLESARPSHTSQYLCASGGGELFFGEGSRLTVL.